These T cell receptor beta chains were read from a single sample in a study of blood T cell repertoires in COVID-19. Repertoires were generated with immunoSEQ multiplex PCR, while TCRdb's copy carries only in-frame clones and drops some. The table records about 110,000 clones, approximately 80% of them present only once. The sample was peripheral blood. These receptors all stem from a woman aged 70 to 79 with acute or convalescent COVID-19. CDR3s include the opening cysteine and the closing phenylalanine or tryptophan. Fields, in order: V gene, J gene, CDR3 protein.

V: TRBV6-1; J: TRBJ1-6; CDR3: CASSERDKYNSPLHF
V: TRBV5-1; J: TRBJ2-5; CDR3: CASSFGAGEETQYF
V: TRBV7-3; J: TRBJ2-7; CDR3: CASSLGTPIVLNEQYF
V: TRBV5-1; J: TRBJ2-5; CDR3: CASSSTSRETQYF
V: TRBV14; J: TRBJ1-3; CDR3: CASSKRDIGNTIYF
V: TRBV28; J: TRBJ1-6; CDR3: CASTRGQAAVPLHF
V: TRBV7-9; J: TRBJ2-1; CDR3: CASSRDRGYNEQFF
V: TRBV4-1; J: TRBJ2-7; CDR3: CASSSGSSYEQYF
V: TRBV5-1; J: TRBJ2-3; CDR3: CASRWLAGTDTQYF
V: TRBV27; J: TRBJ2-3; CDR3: CASSFPGQGVDTQYF
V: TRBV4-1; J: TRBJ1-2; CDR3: CASSHGRWDSPNYGYTF
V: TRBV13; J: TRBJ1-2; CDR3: CASSLQDLYGYTF
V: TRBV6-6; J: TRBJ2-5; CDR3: CASSWTSAPPQYF
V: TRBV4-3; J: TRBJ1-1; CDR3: CASSHPGQPNTEAFF
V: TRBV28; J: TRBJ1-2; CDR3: CASSLGTGLVNYGYTF
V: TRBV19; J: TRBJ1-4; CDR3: CASKQGYEGEKLFF
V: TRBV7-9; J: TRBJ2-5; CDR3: CASSWGQKETQYF